The 5 T cell receptor beta chains below come from one sample, sequenced in a study of blood T cell repertoires in COVID-19. The method was immunoSEQ multiplex PCR; TCRdb's version includes in-frame clones alone and lacks a portion of them. Of some 110,000 clones in the sample, roughly four fifths are singletons; the top ten hold 2% to 3%. The source material was peripheral blood. The source of these receptors is a man aged 45-60 years with acute or convalescent COVID-19.

CDR3 nucleotide sequence: TGTGCCATCAGTGCGAGAGGGACTAGCGGGACCTTGGGCACAGATACGCAGTATTTT. Translating it yields CAISARGTSGTLGTDTQYF. This chain connects TRBV10-3 to TRBJ2-3, with TRBD2 matching over 13 bases. The length of the CDR3 is 19 residues. With V trimmed by 4 bases and J by 1 base, 11 bases remained unmatched. Germline CDR1 is ENHRY and CDR2 is SYGVKD.

The chain has TRBV29-1 and TRBJ1-1; D may be TRBD1 (5 bases). The V end lost 7 bases, the J end lost 1 base, and 13 bases lay between the germline ends. There are 13 residues in the CDR3. Germline V lookup: CDR1 SQVTM, CDR2 ANQGSEA. This CDR3 is CSASQEPNTEAFF. In DNA form, the CDR3 reads TGCAGCGCTTCACAGGAACCGAACACTGAAGCTTTCTTT.

This sequence joins TRBV28 and TRBJ2-7; 7 bases map to TRBD1. CDR1 and CDR2 (germline): MDHEN, SYDVKM. There are 16 residues in the CDR3. J lost 2 bases, V lost 4 bases, and 11 bases had no gene match. The CDR3 DNA is TGTGCCAGCAGTTCCACCTGGACAGGCCTAACCTACGAGCAGTACTTC. Protein: CASSSTWTGLTYEQYF. Combining the CDR3 with reference TRBV28 and TRBJ2-7 gives the whole variable domain DVKVTQSSRYLVKRTGEKVFLECVQDMDHENMFWYRQDPGLGLRLIYFSYDVKMKEKGDIPEGYSVSREKKERFSLILESASTNQTSMYLCASSSTWTGLTYEQYFGPGTRLTVT.

The CDR3 spells CASSPGRRGYTF. In nucleotides, the CDR3 is TGTGCCAGCAGCCCTGGTAGGAGAGGCTACACCTTC. The chain has TRBV3-1 (or the pseudogene TRBV3-2) and TRBJ1-2; D gene unclear. The CDR3 totals 12 residues. The germline V and J ends were trimmed by 4 bases and 8 bases, with 11 bases remaining between them. Germline V gene lookup returns CDR1 LGHDT and CDR2 YNNKEL (reference sequence).

The chain couples TRBV5-6 to TRBJ1-1; no clear D. V shed 0 bases and J shed 7 bases, with 7 bases lying between them. The CDR3 consists of 12 residues. Germline CDR1 and CDR2: SGHDT and YYEEEE. The CDR3 here is CASSLVAGEAFF. CDR3 bases: TGTGCCAGCAGCTTGGTGGCGGGTGAAGCTTTCTTT.